These 10 T cell receptor beta chains came from one sample sequenced in a study of T cells in Graves' hyperthyroidism and ophthalmopathy (dated by TCRdb to the late 2010s). Library construction relied on multiplex PCR. Reads for this sample came from an Illumina HiSeq 2000. The TCR beta CDR3 regions were amplified from RNA transcripts. The first round of RT-PCR for the TCR CDR3 was performed with the HTBI primer set and the Qiagen OneStep RT-PCR kit. TCRdb trimmed the raw reads at Q25, called clones with MiXCR and kept productive beta chains. CDR3 protein duplicates are merged, each entry listing the most common genes and DNA. The sample table shows around 190,000 distinct CDR3 sequences, and 17% are seen once. The top ten clones comprise under 35% of the sample. The sequenced sample was blood. These receptors originate from a woman aged 45-65 years with Graves' hyperthyroidism.

The rearrangement links TRBV6-6 to TRBJ2-1; possibly TRBD1 or TRBD2 for D (6 bases each). V lost 0 bases and J 9 bases, leaving 18 bases between the germline ends. CDR1 and CDR2 from the germline V gene are MNHNY and SVGAGI (reference sequence). There are 16 residues in the CDR3. Here the CDR3 reads CASSYSRGVRAGEQFF. For the CDR3, the DNA is TGTGCCAGCAGTTACTCGAGGGGGGTCAGGGCGGGTGAGCAGTTCTTC.

This clonotype was observed many times. The rearrangement joins TRBV5-1 to TRBJ2-1; TRBD1 might be the D (6 bases). Germline loops: CDR1 SGHRS, CDR2 YFSETQ. The CDR3 is 15 residues long. The V and J ends lost 1 base and 4 bases respectively, with 12 bases between them. The CDR3 protein is CASSLWQGTYNEQFF. The CDR3 DNA is TGCGCCAGCAGCTTGTGGCAGGGGACATACAATGAGCAGTTCTTC.

This clonotype has a count of ten or more. The V call is TRBV7-3, the J call TRBJ1-3; D ambiguous. The CDR3 consists of 12 residues. The germline V and J ends were trimmed by 2 bases and 4 bases, with 3 bases remaining between them. Germline V gene lookup returns CDR1 SGHTA and CDR2 FQGTGA. CDR3 protein: CASSLDGNTIYF. DNA of the CDR3: TGTGCCAGCAGCTTAGACGGAAACACCATATATTTT.

This clonotype was counted many times. J is TRBJ1-1 and V is TRBV2; a weak D match, TRBD1 (5 bases). Trimming cost V 8 bases and J 3 bases, with 19 bases left between them. The CDR3 is made up of 15 amino acids. Germline values: CDR1 SNHLY, CDR2 FYNNEI. CDR3 coding DNA: TGTGCCAGCGGGGCAGGGAAAGGTTCCGACACTGAAGCTTTCTTT. This translates into CASGAGKGSDTEAFF.

This clonotype was seen many times. The chain couples TRBV14 to TRBJ2-7, with D tentatively TRBD2 (7 bases). This CDR3 has 17 residues. Germline lookup yields CDR1 SGHDN and CDR2 FVKESK. The V end lost 0 bases, the J end lost 6 bases, and 21 bases lay between the germline ends. CDR3 protein: CASSQDGWRGGSSEQYF. DNA for the CDR3: TGTGCCAGCAGCCAAGATGGTTGGCGCGGGGGCTCTTCCGAGCAGTACTTC.

In its sample, this clonotype was seen a few times. V gene TRBV19 combines with J gene TRBJ1-1; maybe TRBD1 (6 bases). In germline, CDR1 is LNHDA, CDR2 SQIVND (reference sequence). Trimming shortened V by 1 base and J by 1 base, and 16 bases separated the two germline ends. This CDR3 has 17 residues. CDR3: CASSIVGALEWNTEAFF. The CDR3 region has the DNA TGTGCCAGTAGTATAGTGGGGGCGCTCGAGTGGAACACTGAAGCTTTCTTT.

This clonotype was counted many times. The chain couples TRBV16 to TRBJ1-1; unclear D gene. The V end lost 3 bases, the J end lost 5 bases, and 16 bases lay between the germline ends. The CDR3 length is 15 residues. Germline-derived CDR1 and CDR2 are KGHSY and FQNENV. Written as DNA, the CDR3 is TGTGCCAGCAGCCATGGCCCCGGCTATGTTACTGAAGCTTTCTTT. The encoded protein is CASSHGPGYVTEAFF.

This clonotype appeared a few times. The chain joins TRBV20-1 to TRBJ1-2; a weak D match, TRBD1 (6 bases). Germline V gene lookup returns CDR1 DFQATT and CDR2 SNEGSKA (reference sequence). This CDR3 is built from 14 residues. The V end lost 2 bases, the J end lost 8 bases, and 18 bases lay between the germline ends. The CDR3 sequence is CSARPPTGRRGYTF. CDR3 nucleotides: TGCAGTGCTAGACCCCCGACAGGCCGGCGGGGCTACACCTTC.

This clonotype was observed many times. The chain recombines TRBV20-1 with TRBJ2-7; 10 nucleotides agree with TRBD1. Germline V gives CDR1 DFQATT, CDR2 SNEGSKA (reference sequence). J lost 3 bases, V lost 6 bases, and 8 bases had no gene match. The CDR3 extends over 14 amino acids. The CDR3 nucleotides read TGCAGTGCATTTTTAAGGGACAGGGGCTACGAGCAGTACTTC. Encoded protein: CSAFLRDRGYEQYF.

In this sample, this clonotype turned up many times. V gene TRBV19 combines with J gene TRBJ2-3; 8 bases line up with TRBD1. V dropped 3 bases and J dropped 2; count of bases not matched to a gene: 7. The CDR3 is made up of 16 amino acids. CDR1 and CDR2 (germline): LNHDA, SQIVND (reference sequence). This CDR3 reads CASSIWTGPNTDTQYF. The CDR3 coding sequence is TGTGCCAGTAGTATCTGGACAGGGCCCAACACAGATACGCAGTATTTT.